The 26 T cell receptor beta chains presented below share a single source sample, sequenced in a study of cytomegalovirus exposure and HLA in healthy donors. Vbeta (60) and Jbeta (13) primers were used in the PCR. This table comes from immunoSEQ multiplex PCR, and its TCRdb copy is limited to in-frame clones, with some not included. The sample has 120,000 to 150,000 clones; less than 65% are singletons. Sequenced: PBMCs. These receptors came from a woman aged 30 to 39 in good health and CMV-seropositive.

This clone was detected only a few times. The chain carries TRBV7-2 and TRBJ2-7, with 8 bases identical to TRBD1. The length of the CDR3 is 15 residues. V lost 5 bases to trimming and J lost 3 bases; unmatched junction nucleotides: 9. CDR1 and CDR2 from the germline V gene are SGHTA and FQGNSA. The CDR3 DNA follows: TGTGCCAGCAGCCTGCGGACAGGGTTTTTCTACGAGCAGTACTTC. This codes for CASSLRTGFFYEQYF.

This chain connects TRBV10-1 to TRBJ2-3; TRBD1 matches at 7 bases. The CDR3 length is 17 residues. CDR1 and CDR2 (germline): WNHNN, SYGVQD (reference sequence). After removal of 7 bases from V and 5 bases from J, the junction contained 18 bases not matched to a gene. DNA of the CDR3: TGCGCCAGCATCAGCGATGGAGCAGGGGGTGTAAGAGATACGCAGTATTTT. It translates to CASISDGAGGVRDTQYF.

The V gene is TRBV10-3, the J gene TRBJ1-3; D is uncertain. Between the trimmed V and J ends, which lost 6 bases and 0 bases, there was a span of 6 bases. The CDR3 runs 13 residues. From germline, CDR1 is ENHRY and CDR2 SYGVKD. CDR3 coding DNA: TGTGCCATCAGCGGGATCTCTGGAAACACCATATATTTT. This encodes CAISGISGNTIYF.

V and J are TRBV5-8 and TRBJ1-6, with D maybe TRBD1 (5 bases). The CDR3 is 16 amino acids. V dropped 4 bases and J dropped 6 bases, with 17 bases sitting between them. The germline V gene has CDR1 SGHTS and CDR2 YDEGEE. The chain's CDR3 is CASSLGFGGGNSPLHF. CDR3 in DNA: TGTGCCAGCAGCCTAGGGTTCGGGGGGGGTAATTCACCCCTCCACTTT.

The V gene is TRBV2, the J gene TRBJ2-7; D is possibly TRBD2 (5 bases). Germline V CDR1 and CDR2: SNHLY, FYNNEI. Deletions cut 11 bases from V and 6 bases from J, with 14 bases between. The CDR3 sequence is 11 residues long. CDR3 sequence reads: CAARREGEQYF. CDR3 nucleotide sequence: TGTGCCGCACGGCGAGAGGGCGAGCAGTACTTC.

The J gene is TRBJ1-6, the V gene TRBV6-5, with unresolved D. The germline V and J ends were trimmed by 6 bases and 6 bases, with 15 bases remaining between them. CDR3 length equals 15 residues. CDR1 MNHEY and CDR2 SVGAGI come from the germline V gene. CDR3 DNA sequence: TGTGCCAGCAGCCGTATAGGATCGGGTAATTCACCCCTCCACTTT. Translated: CASSRIGSGNSPLHF.

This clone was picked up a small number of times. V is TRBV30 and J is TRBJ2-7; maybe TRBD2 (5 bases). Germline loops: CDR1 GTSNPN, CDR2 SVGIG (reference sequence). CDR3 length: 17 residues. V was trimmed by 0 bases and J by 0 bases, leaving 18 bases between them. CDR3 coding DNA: TGTGCCTGGAGTGTACGCGTCGGGGAGCCTTCCTCCTACGAGCAGTACTTC. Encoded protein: CAWSVRVGEPSSYEQYF.

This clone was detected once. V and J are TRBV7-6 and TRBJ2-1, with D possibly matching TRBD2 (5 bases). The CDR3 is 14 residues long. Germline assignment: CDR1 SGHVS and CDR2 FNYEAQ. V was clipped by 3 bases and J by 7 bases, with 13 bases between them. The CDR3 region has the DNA TGTGCCAGCAGCTTTCGACTTGGAGGTAATGAGCAGTTCTTC. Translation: CASSFRLGGNEQFF. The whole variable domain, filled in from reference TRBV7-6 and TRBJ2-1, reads GAGVSQSPRYKVTKRGQDVALRCDPISGHVSLYWYRQALGQGPEFLTYFNYEAQQDKSGLPNDRFSAERPEGSISTLTIQRTEQRDSAMYRCASSFRLGGNEQFFGPGTRLTVL.

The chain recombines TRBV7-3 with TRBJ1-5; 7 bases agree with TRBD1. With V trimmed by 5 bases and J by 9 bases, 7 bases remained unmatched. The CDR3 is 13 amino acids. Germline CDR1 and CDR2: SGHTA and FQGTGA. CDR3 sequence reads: CASSAKTGRPQHF. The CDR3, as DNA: TGTGCCAGCAGCGCAAAGACAGGGAGGCCCCAGCATTTT.

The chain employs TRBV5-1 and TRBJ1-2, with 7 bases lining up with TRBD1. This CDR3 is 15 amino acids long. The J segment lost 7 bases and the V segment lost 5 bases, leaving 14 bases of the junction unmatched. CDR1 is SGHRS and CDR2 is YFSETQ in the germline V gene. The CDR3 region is CASRQTGGGALGYTF. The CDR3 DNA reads TGCGCCAGCAGACAAACCGGAGGGGGCGCGCTTGGCTACACCTTC.

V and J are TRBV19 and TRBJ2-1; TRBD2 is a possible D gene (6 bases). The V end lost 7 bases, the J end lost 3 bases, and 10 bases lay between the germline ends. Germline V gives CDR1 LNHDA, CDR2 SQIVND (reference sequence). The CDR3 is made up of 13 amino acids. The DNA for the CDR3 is TGTGCCAGTAACCCCGGGAGCTACAATGAGCAGTTCTTC. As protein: CASNPGSYNEQFF. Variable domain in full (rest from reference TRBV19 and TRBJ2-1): DGGITQSPKYLFRKEGQNVTLSCEQNLNHDAMYWYRQDPGQGLRLIYYSQIVNDFQKGDIAEGYSVSREKKESFPLTVTSAQKNPTAFYLCASNPGSYNEQFFGPGTRLTVL.

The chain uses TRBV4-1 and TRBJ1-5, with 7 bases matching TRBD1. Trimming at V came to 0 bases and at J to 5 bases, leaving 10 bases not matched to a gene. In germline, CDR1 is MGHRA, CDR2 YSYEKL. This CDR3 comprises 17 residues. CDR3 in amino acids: CASSQDRYTTGDQPQHF. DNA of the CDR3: TGCGCCAGCAGCCAAGATCGCTATACTACAGGGGATCAGCCCCAGCATTTT.

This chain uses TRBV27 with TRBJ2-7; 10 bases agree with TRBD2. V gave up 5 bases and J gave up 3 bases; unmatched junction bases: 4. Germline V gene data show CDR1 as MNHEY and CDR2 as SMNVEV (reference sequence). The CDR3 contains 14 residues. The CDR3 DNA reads TGTGCCAGCAGTCCACGGACTAGCGGCTACGAGCAGTACTTC. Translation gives CASSPRTSGYEQYF.

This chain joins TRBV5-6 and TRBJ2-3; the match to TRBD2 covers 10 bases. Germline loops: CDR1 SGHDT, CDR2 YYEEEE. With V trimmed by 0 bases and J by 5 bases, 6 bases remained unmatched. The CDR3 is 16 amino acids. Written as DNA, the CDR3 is TGTGCCAGCAGCTTGGGAGCGGGGGGGTGGGAAGATACGCAGTATTTT. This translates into CASSLGAGGWEDTQYF.

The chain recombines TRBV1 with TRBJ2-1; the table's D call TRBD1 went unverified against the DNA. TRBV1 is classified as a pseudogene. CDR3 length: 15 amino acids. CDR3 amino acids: CTSSPQGYRNNEQFF. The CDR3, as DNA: TGCACCAGCAGCCCACAGGGTTATAGGAACAATGAGCAGTTCTTC.

The CDR3 sequence: CASSEAGEAYGYTF. CDR3 nucleotides: TGTGCCAGCAGTGAAGCCGGCGAGGCCTATGGCTACACCTTC. J is TRBJ1-2 and V is TRBV6-1; D call uncertain. Germline V gene sequence: CDR1 MNHNS, CDR2 SASEGT. The ends were cut back, 0 bases at V and 4 bases at J, with 9 bases in the middle. This CDR3 contains 14 residues.

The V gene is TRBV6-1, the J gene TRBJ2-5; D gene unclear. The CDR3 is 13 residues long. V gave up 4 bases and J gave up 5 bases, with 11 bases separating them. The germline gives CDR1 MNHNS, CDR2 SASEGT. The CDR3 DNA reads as TGTGCCAGCAGTGTTGTCTGGCGGGAGACCCAGTACTTC. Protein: CASSVVWRETQYF.

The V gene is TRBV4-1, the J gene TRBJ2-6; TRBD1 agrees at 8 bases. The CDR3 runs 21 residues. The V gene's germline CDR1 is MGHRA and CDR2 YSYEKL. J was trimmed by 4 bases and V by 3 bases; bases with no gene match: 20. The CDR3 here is CASSQVLSRTGILGGANVLTF. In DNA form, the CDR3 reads TGCGCCAGCAGCCAGGTACTTAGTCGGACAGGGATCCTTGGAGGGGCCAACGTCCTGACTTTC.

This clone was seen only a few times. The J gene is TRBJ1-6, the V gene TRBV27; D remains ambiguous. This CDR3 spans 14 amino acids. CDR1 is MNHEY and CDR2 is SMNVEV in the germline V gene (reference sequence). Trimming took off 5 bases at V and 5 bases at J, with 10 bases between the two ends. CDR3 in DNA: TGTGCCAGCAGTCGGGCGGGCGATAATTCACCCCTCCACTTT. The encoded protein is CASSRAGDNSPLHF.

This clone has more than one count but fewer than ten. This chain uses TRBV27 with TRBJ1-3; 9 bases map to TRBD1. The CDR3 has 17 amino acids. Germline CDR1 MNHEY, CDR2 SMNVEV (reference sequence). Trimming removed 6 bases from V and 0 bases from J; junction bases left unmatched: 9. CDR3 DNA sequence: TGTGCCAGCAGCTCCGGGACAGGGCCGGTCTCTGGAAACACCATATATTTT. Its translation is CASSSGTGPVSGNTIYF.

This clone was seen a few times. The CDR3: CSASEDSVSYEQYF. As DNA, the CDR3 is TGCAGCGCATCCGAAGACAGCGTATCCTACGAGCAGTACTTC. This sequence joins TRBV29-1 and TRBJ2-7; D might be TRBD1 (5 bases). Trimming cost V 7 bases and J 1 base, with 17 bases left between them. The germline CDR1 and CDR2 sequences are SQVTM and ANQGSEA. The CDR3 spans 14 residues.

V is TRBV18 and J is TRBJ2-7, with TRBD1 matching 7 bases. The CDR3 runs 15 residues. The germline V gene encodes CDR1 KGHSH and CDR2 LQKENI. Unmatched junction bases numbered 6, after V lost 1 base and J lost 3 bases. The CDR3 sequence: CASSPQGQLLYEQYF. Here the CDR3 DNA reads TGTGCCAGCTCACCACAGGGACAGCTACTCTACGAGCAGTACTTC.

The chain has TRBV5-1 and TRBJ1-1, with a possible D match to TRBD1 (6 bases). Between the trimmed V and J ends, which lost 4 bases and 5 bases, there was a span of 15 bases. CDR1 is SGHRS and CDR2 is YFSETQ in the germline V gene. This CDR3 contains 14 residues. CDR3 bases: TGCGCCAGCAGCACCGACAGGTTGGCGACTGAAGCTTTCTTT. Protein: CASSTDRLATEAFF.

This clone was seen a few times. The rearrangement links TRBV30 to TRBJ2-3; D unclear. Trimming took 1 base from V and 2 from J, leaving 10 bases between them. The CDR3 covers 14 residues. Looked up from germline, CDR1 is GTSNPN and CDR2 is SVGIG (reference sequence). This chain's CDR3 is CAWSETTPTDTQYF. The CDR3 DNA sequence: TGTGCCTGGAGTGAAACAACCCCCACAGATACGCAGTATTTT.

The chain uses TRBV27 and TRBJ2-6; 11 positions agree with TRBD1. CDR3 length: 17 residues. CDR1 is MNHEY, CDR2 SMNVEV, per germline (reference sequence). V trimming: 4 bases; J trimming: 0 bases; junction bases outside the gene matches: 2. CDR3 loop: CASSSGTGGSGANVLTF. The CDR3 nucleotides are TGTGCCAGCAGTTCCGGGACAGGGGGCTCTGGGGCCAACGTCCTGACTTTC.

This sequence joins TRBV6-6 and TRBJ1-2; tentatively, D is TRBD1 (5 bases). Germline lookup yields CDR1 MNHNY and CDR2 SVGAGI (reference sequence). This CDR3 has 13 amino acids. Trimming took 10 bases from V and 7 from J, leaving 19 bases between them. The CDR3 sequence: CATGAGVPGGYTF. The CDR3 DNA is TGTGCCACAGGCGCGGGGGTCCCCGGTGGCTACACCTTC.